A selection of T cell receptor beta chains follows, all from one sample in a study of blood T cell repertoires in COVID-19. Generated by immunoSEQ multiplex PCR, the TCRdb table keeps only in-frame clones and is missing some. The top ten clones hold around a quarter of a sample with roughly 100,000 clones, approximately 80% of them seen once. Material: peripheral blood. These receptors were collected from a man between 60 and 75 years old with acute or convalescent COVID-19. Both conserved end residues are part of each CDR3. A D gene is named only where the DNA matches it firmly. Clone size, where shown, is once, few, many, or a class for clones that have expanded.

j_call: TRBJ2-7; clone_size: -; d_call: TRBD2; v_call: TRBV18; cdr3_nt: TGTGCCAGCTCACCAACGCGCGGGGGGTACGAGCAGTACTTC; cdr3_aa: CASSPTRGGYEQYF
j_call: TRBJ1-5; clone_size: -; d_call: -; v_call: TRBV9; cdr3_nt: TGTGCCAGCAGCGTAACAGGGACGAATCAGCCCCAGCATTTT; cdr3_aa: CASSVTGTNQPQHF
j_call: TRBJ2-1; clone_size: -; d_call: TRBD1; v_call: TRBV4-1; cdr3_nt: TGCGCCAGCAGCCCGGGACAGGGGGTGGGGAGGCTCTACAATGAGCAGTTCTTC; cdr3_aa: CASSPGQGVGRLYNEQFF
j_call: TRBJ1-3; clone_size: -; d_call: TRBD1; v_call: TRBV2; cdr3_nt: TGTGCCAGCAGACCGATTAAGGGGGCGACCTCTGGAAACACCATATATTTT; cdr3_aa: CASRPIKGATSGNTIYF
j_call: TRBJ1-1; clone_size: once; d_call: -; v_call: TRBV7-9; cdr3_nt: TGTGCCAGCATGAGGGTAGCAGGGGAAACGGGGCCTGAAGCTTTCTTT; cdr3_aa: CASMRVAGETGPEAFF
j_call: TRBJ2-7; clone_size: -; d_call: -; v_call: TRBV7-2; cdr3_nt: TGTGCCAGCAGCTTCCGGGACTCCTACGAGCAGTACTTC; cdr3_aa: CASSFRDSYEQYF
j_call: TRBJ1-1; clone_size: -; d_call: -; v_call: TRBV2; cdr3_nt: TGTGCCTTCCCAACGCAGGGGAAGGGGGAAGCTTTCTTT; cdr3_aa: CAFPTQGKGEAFF
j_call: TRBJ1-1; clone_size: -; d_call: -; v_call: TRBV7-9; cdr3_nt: TGTGCCAGCAGCCCACCTCGGGGTAGCGCTGAAGCTTTCTTT; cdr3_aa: CASSPPRGSAEAFF
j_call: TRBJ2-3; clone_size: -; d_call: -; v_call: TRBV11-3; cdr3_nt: TGTGCCAGCAGCTTAGATTTCCAGGTTTCAGATACGCAGTATTTT; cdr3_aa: CASSLDFQVSDTQYF
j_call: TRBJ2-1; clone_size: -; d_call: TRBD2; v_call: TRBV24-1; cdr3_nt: TGTGCCACCAGTGTCCAGCTAGCGGGAGCCAATGAGCAGTTCTTC; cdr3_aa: CATSVQLAGANEQFF
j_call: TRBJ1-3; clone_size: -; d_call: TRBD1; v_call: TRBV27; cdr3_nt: TGTGCCAGCAGTCCCCTACAGGGGACGTTTGGAAACACCATATATTTT; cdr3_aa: CASSPLQGTFGNTIYF
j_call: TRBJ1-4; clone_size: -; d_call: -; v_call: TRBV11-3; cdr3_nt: TGTGCCAGCAGCTTACGCGACGGGGGAGGGAATGAAAAACTGTTTTTT; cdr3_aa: CASSLRDGGGNEKLFF
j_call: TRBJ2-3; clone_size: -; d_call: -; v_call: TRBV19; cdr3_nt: TGTGCCAGTAGTATATTAGGGGATGTTACAGATACGCAGTATTTT; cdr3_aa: CASSILGDVTDTQYF
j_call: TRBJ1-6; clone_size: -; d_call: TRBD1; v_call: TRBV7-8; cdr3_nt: TGTGCCAGCAGCGAACAGGGGACTTCACCCCTCCACTTT; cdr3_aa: CASSEQGTSPLHF
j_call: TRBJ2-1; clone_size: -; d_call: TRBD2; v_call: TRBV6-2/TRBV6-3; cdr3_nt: TGTGCCAGCAGTTTCGAGCTAGCGGGCGACCTAAATGAGCAGTTCTTC; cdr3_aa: CASSFELAGDLNEQFF
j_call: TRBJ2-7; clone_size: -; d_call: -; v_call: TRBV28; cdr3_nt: TGTGCCAGCAGTTTACTACAGACCGAGCAGTACTTC; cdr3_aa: CASSLLQTEQYF
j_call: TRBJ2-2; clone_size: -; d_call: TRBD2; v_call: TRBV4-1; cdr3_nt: TGCGCCAGCAGCCAGAGACGAGCGGGGACGAGTGCGTGGGGGGAGCTGTTTTTT; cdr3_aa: CASSQRRAGTSAWGELFF
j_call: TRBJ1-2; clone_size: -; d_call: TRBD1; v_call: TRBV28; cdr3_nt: TGTGCCAGCAGTTTATTTACGGACAGGGACTATGGCTACACCTTC; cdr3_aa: CASSLFTDRDYGYTF
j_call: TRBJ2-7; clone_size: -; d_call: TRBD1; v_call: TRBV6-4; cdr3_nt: TGTGCCAGCAGTGTAAACAGGGGAGATCCTGTGGACGAGCAGTACTTC; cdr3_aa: CASSVNRGDPVDEQYF
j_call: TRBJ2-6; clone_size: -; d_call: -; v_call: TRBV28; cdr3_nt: TGTGCCAGCAGGTGGAGCTCTGGGGCCAACGTCCTGACTTTC; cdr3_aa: CASRWSSGANVLTF
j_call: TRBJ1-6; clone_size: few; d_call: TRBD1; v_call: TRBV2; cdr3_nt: TGTGCCAGCAGCGGAACAGGGGGCGGTAATTCACCCCTCCACTTT; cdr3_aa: CASSGTGGGNSPLHF
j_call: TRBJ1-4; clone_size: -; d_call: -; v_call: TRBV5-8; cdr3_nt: TGTGCCAGCAGCCCATCGGGTCTTCGCGGTGAAAAACTGTTTTTT; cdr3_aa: CASSPSGLRGEKLFF
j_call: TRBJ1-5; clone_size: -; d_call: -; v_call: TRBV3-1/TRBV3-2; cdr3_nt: TGTGCCAGCAGCCCGAGACAAGGTAGTGACAATAGCAATCAGCCCCAGCATTTT; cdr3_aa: CASSPRQGSDNSNQPQHF
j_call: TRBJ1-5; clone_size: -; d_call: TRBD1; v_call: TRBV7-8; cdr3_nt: TGTGCCAGCAGTCGATATACAGGGGTGCGACAGCCCCAGCATTTT; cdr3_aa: CASSRYTGVRQPQHF
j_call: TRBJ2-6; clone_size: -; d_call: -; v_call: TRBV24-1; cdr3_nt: TGTGCCACCAGTAGGGGTTTCTCTGGGGCCAACGTCCTGACTTTC; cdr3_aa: CATSRGFSGANVLTF
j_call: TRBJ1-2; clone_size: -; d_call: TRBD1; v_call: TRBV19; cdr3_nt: TGTGCCAGTAGCGGGACAGGAGCTAACTATGGCTACACCTTC; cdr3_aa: CASSGTGANYGYTF
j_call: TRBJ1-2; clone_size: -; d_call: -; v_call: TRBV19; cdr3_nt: TGTGCCAGTAGGGCGGGACGCAGCGATAACTATGGCTACACCTTC; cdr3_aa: CASRAGRSDNYGYTF
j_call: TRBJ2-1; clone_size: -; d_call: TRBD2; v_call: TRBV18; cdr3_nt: TGTGCCAGCTCAACCCGTGGTAGCGGGGACAATGAGCAGTTCTTC; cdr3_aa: CASSTRGSGDNEQFF
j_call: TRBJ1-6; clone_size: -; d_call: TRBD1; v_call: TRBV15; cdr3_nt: TGTGCCACCAGCAGGACCGGACAGGGCGGGTCACCCCTCCACTTT; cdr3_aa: CATSRTGQGGSPLHF
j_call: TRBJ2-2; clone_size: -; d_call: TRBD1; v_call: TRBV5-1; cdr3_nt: TGCGCCAGCGCCCGGACAGGGTCGACCGGGGAGCTGTTTTTT; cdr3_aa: CASARTGSTGELFF
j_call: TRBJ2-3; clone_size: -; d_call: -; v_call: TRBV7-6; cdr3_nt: TGTGCCAGCAGCTTGAACCCCCGCGGAGGAGGGGCAGATACGCAGTATTTT; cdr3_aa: CASSLNPRGGGADTQYF
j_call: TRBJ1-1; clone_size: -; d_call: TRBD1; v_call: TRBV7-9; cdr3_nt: TGTGCCAGCAGCTTCACGGGACAGGGGAACACTGAAGCTTTCTTT; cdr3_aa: CASSFTGQGNTEAFF
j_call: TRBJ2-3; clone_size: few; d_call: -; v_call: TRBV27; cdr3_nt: TGTGCCAGCAGTTTAGGGGGGAGGACAGATACGCAGTATTTT; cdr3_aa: CASSLGGRTDTQYF
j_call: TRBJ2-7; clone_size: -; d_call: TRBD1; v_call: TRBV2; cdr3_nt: TGTGCCAGCAGTGGACAGGGCAGGGACGAGCAGTACTTC; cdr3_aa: CASSGQGRDEQYF
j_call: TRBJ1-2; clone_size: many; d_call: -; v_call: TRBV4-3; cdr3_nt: TGCGCCAGCAGCCGCGGGGCTAACTATGGCTACACCTTC; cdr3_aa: CASSRGANYGYTF
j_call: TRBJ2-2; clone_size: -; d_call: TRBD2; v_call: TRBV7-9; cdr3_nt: TGTGCCAGCACTTTACTAGCGGTTACCGGGGAGCTGTTTTTT; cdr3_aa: CASTLLAVTGELFF
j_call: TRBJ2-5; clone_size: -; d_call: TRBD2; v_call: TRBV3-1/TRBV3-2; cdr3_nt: TGTGCCAGCAGTCCGGGACTAGCGGGAGCCGGAGAGACCCAGTACTTC; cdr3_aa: CASSPGLAGAGETQYF
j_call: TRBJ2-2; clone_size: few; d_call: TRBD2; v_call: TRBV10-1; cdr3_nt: TGCGCCAGCAGTGAACTAGCGGGGGGCGGGGAGCTGTTTTTT; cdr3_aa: CASSELAGGGELFF
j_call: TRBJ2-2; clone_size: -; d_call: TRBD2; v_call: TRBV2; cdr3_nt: TGTGCCAGCAGTGGGACTAGCGGGAGGGCCGGGGAGCTGTTTTTT; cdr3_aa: CASSGTSGRAGELFF
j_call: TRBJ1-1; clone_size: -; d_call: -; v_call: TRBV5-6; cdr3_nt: TGTGCCAGCAGCTACCTTGACAGGAACACTGAAGCTTTCTTT; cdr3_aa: CASSYLDRNTEAFF
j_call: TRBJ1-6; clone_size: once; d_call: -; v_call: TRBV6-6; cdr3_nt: TGTGCCAGCAGTTACCCTCCCGCACCCAACAGCTCACCCCTCCACTTT; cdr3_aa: CASSYPPAPNSSPLHF
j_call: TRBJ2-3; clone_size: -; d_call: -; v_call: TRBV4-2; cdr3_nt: TGTGCCAGCAGCCTACAAGAGCGGATGACTACTAGCACAGATACGCAGTATTTT; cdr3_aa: CASSLQERMTTSTDTQYF
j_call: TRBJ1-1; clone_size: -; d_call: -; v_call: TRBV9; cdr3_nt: TGTGCCAGCAGCGCGCCCGACGGGACTGAAGCTTTCTTT; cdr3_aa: CASSAPDGTEAFF
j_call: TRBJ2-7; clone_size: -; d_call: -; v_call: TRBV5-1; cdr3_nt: TGCGCCAGCAGCCCATCACCGACAGACAAGGATTACGAGCAGTACTTC; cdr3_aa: CASSPSPTDKDYEQYF
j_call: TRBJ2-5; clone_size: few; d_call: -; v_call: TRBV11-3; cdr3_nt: TGTGCCAGCAGCTTAGTTAGTGAGACCCAGTACTTC; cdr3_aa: CASSLVSETQYF
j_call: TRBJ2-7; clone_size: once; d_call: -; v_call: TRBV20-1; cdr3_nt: TGCAGTGCTAGCTCCTGGGCCGAGCAGTACTTC; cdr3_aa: CSASSWAEQYF
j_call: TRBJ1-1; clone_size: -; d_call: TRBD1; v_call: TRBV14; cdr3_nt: TGTGCCAGCAGCATTGGGACAGGAAATCGGAACACTGAAGCTTTCTTT; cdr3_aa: CASSIGTGNRNTEAFF